This T cell receptor (beta chain) was captured in a study of blood T cell repertoires in COVID-19. Losses at the gene ends were 4 bases for V and 2 bases for J; bases not matched to a gene: 6. This CDR3 is built from 16 residues. The V gene's germline CDR1 is MNHNS and CDR2 SASEGT. Some clones are missing from TCRdb's copy, which holds only in-frame ones; the method was immunoSEQ multiplex PCR. The sample contains 260,000 or so clones, about nine tenths of which appear only once. Sample: PBMCs or T cells enriched from blood (not recorded which). This clonotype was obtained from a woman between 25 and 40 years old with acute COVID-19. The chain joins TRBV6-1 to TRBJ1-2; 11 bases are a match to TRBD1. For the CDR3, the DNA is TGTGCCAGCAGTGTAGGACAGGGGGCCGGGAACTATGGCTACACCTTC. Its translation: CASSVGQGAGNYGYTF.